The subject of this entry is one TCR beta chain. Its target is unknown. These data belong to a study of high-grade serous ovarian cancer treatment subgroups. Study-wide findings and caveats: Tumors within one patient showed repertoire similarity of 0.11 to 0.79.

Deletions cut 0 bases from V and 2 bases from J, with 13 bases between. This CDR3 is 16 amino acids long. Germline V gives CDR1 LNHNV, CDR2 YYDKDF (reference sequence). Profiling relied on immunoSEQ multiplex PCR, and the TCRdb table lists in-frame clones only, not all of them. The sample carries 9,500 to 15,000 clones, 80% to 90% recorded once. Tumor samples were obtained before definitive surgery or chemotherapy. The chain is built from TRBV15 and TRBJ1-1; D not certain. This receptor was obtained from a human donor with high-grade serous ovarian cancer. Sequences were obtained from tumor tissue. As DNA, the CDR3 is TGTGCCACCAGCAGAGATCGGGCAAGACCCAACACTGAAGCTTTCTTT. Protein sequence: CATSRDRARPNTEAFF.